A selection of T cell receptor beta chains follows, all from one sample in a study of blood T cell repertoires in COVID-19. Some clones are missing from TCRdb's copy, which holds only in-frame ones; the method was immunoSEQ multiplex PCR. The sample holds around 270,000 clones, about nine tenths seen once. Sequencing input: peripheral blood. Receptors were obtained from a young adult with COVID-19, enrolled during active disease. CDR3s include the opening cysteine and the closing phenylalanine or tryptophan. The order of the fields is V gene, J gene, D gene, clone size, CDR3 protein, CDR3 DNA. The D gene is left open where the match is weak. Some rows mark clone size as missing; the rest say once, few, many or name a class of expanded clone.

TRBV4-3	TRBJ1-5	.	.	CASSQDSNSNQPQHF	TGCGCCAGCAGCCAAGACAGTAATAGCAATCAGCCCCAGCATTTT
TRBV11-3	TRBJ2-2	.	once	CASSFAGSTGELFF	TGTGCCAGCAGCTTCGCGGGATCTACCGGGGAGCTGTTTTTT
TRBV27	TRBJ2-3	TRBD2	.	CASSSGFLAGNTDTQYF	TGTGCCAGCAGTAGCGGATTTCTAGCGGGAAACACAGATACGCAGTATTTT
TRBV5-6	TRBJ2-6	.	.	CASSLGQSGANVLTF	TGTGCCAGCAGCTTAGGACAGTCTGGGGCCAACGTCCTGACTTTC
TRBV27	TRBJ2-3	.	.	CASSSWTLTDTQYF	TGTGCCAGCAGTTCCTGGACTCTGACAGATACGCAGTATTTT
TRBV28	TRBJ2-1	.	.	CTSSLRARQPFF	TGTACCAGCAGTTTGAGGGCGCGGCAGCCGTTCTTC
TRBV4-2	TRBJ2-2	TRBD1	.	CASSQRQQGAWTGELFF	TGTGCCAGCAGCCAAAGGCAACAGGGGGCTTGGACCGGGGAGCTGTTTTTT
TRBV19	TRBJ1-6	TRBD1	.	CASSIAGTGARYSPLHF	TGTGCCAGTAGTATAGCTGGGACAGGGGCAAGGTATTCACCCCTCCACTTT
TRBV5-1	TRBJ2-1	.	once	CASSLEGTNYNEQFF	TGCGCCAGCAGCTTGGAAGGGACAAATTACAATGAGCAGTTCTTC
TRBV9	TRBJ2-1	TRBD1	.	CASSVQGVGTDEQFF	TGTGCCAGCAGCGTGCAGGGGGTTGGGACAGATGAGCAGTTCTTC
TRBV4-2	TRBJ2-5	.	.	CASSRALKETQYF	TGTGCCAGCAGCCGGGCACTCAAAGAGACCCAGTACTTC
TRBV9	TRBJ2-3	TRBD2	once	CASSVGLAGDSGTDTQYF	TGTGCCAGCAGCGTAGGGCTAGCGGGAGACTCGGGCACAGATACGCAGTATTTT
TRBV6-2/TRBV6-3	TRBJ2-5	TRBD2	.	CASSYSGSQGTQYF	TGTGCCAGCAGTTACAGCGGGAGCCAGGGGACCCAGTACTTC
TRBV11-2	TRBJ2-3	TRBD2	.	CASSSLADLFDTQYF	TGTGCCAGCAGCTCACTAGCGGATCTCTTTGATACGCAGTATTTT
TRBV11-2	TRBJ2-1	TRBD1	.	CASSPHFGTGPYNEQFF	TGTGCCAGCAGCCCTCATTTCGGGACAGGGCCCTACAATGAGCAGTTCTTC
TRBV14	TRBJ2-7	.	.	CASSQGRQVYF	TGTGCCAGCAGCCAAGGACGCCAGGTTTACTTC
TRBV29-1	TRBJ1-2	TRBD1	few	CSVGPGGGFGYTF	TGCAGCGTTGGGCCAGGGGGCGGTTTTGGCTACACCTTC
TRBV28	TRBJ1-1	.	.	CASRSNTEAFF	TGTGCCAGCAGGAGTAACACTGAAGCTTTCTTT
TRBV19	TRBJ2-6	.	.	CASSSPGDLAGANVLTF	TGTGCCAGTAGTAGTCCAGGGGATTTAGCTGGGGCCAACGTCCTGACTTTC
TRBV21-1	TRBJ2-7	.	.	CASLDRFLSYEQYF	TGTGCCAGCCTCGACAGGTTCTTGTCCTACGAGCAGTACTTC
TRBV12-5	TRBJ1-5	.	.	CASGLVIRGYWSQPQHF	TGTGCTAGTGGTTTGGTAATAAGGGGGTATTGGAGTCAGCCCCAGCATTTT
TRBV3-1/TRBV3-2	TRBJ1-3	.	.	CASSQADSGNTIYF	TGTGCCAGCAGCCAGGCAGACTCTGGAAACACCATATATTTT
TRBV3-1/TRBV3-2	TRBJ1-2	.	.	CASSQAGQVYGYTF	TGTGCCAGCAGCCAAGCAGGGCAGGTGTATGGCTACACCTTC
TRBV11-2	TRBJ2-7	.	.	CASSPSERSGFYEQYF	TGTGCCAGCAGCCCCAGTGAGCGGTCCGGGTTCTACGAGCAGTACTTC
TRBV5-6	TRBJ2-7	.	few	CASSLYDRTYEQYF	TGTGCCAGCAGCTTGTACGACAGGACCTACGAGCAGTACTTC
TRBV6-5	TRBJ1-1	.	.	CASSYGGGLVTEAFF	TGTGCCAGCAGTTACGGGGGGGGATTGGTCACTGAAGCTTTCTTT
TRBV5-4	TRBJ1-3	TRBD1	.	CASSLDRGWGNTIYF	TGTGCCAGCAGCTTGGACAGGGGTTGGGGAAACACCATATATTTT
TRBV19	TRBJ2-1	TRBD2	.	CASSRGTSVVSSYNEQFF	TGTGCCAGTAGTAGGGGGACTAGCGTAGTAAGCTCCTACAATGAGCAGTTCTTC
TRBV6-5	TRBJ1-1	TRBD1	.	CASRDRGLANTEAFF	TGTGCCAGCAGAGACAGGGGGCTTGCAAACACTGAAGCTTTCTTT
TRBV6-2/TRBV6-3	TRBJ2-7	.	.	CASSYASYEQYF	TGTGCCAGCAGTTACGCCAGCTACGAGCAGTACTTC
TRBV5-1	TRBJ2-5	TRBD2	.	CASSPLAGRETQYF	TGCGCCAGCAGCCCCTTAGCGGGAAGGGAGACCCAGTACTTC
TRBV6-2/TRBV6-3	TRBJ2-1	TRBD2	.	CASSQTSGIPNEQFF	TGTGCCAGCAGTCAGACTAGCGGGATACCCAATGAGCAGTTCTTC
TRBV6-6	TRBJ1-2	TRBD1	.	CASSASGTGEGYGYTF	TGTGCCAGCAGTGCCTCCGGGACAGGGGAAGGCTATGGCTACACCTTC
TRBV3-1/TRBV3-2	TRBJ2-2	.	.	CASSQSLTGRSGELFF	TGTGCCAGCAGCCAATCCCTAACAGGGAGATCCGGGGAGCTGTTTTTT
TRBV7-2	TRBJ2-1	.	.	CASSQLVGYEQFF	TGTGCCAGCAGCCAACTAGTGGGGTATGAGCAGTTCTTC
TRBV6-6	TRBJ1-6	TRBD1	.	CASSLPTGYDSPLHF	TGTGCCAGCAGTCTTCCGACAGGGTACGATTCACCCCTCCACTTT
TRBV3-1/TRBV3-2	TRBJ2-5	TRBD1	.	CASSPTQGVQETQYF	TGTGCCAGCAGCCCCACACAGGGGGTCCAAGAGACCCAGTACTTC
TRBV10-1	TRBJ2-1	TRBD2	once	CASISREAHIYNEQFF	TGCGCCAGCATTTCGCGGGAGGCTCACATCTACAATGAGCAGTTCTTC
TRBV4-1	TRBJ1-5	.	.	CASSQIGGAYSNQPQHF	TGCGCCAGCAGCCAAATAGGAGGGGCCTATAGCAATCAGCCCCAGCATTTT
TRBV30	TRBJ2-1	TRBD2	.	CAWSPQREPNEQFF	TGTGCCTGGAGTCCCCAGCGGGAGCCCAATGAGCAGTTCTTC
TRBV29-1	TRBJ2-7	TRBD1	.	CSVGAGGAYEQYF	TGCAGCGTCGGGGCAGGGGGTGCCTACGAGCAGTACTTC
TRBV7-9	TRBJ1-1	TRBD1	.	CASRPDRDGTEAFF	TGTGCCAGCAGACCCGACAGGGATGGAACTGAAGCTTTCTTT
TRBV5-8	TRBJ2-1	.	.	CASSLYSGGGNEQFF	TGTGCCAGCAGCTTGTATAGCGGTGGGGGCAATGAGCAGTTCTTC
TRBV6-5	TRBJ1-2	TRBD1	.	CASRSTGDYGYTF	TGTGCCAGCAGGTCGACAGGGGACTATGGCTACACCTTC
TRBV5-1	TRBJ1-3	.	.	CASSSAGNSGNTIYF	TGCGCCAGCAGCTCTGCGGGGAACTCTGGAAACACCATATATTTT
TRBV27	TRBJ2-7	TRBD2	.	CASSSGDGRHEQYF	TGTGCCAGCAGCTCTGGGGACGGGAGGCACGAGCAGTACTTC
TRBV3-1/TRBV3-2	TRBJ2-3	TRBD2	once	CASSRMEAGGTDTQYF	TGTGCCAGCAGCCGGATGGAAGCGGGAGGTACAGATACGCAGTATTTT
TRBV5-5	TRBJ2-5	.	.	CASSRWWGGQETQYF	TGTGCCAGCAGCCGATGGTGGGGAGGCCAAGAGACCCAGTACTTC
TRBV29-1	TRBJ1-2	.	.	CSVGQGGGGYTF	TGCAGCGTAGGTCAGGGAGGAGGTGGCTACACCTTC
TRBV4-3	TRBJ2-1	TRBD2	.	CASSQDAGGYNEQFF	TGCGCCAGCAGCCAAGATGCGGGGGGGTACAATGAGCAGTTCTTC
TRBV4-3	TRBJ1-1	.	.	CASSQDGWDTEAFF	TGCGCCAGCAGCCAAGACGGGTGGGACACTGAAGCTTTCTTT